The T cell receptor (beta chain) under discussion was sequenced for a study of OX40 agonist ivuxolimab in advanced cancers. The CDR3 extends over 16 amino acids. Unmatched junction bases numbered 7, after V lost 3 bases and J lost 0 bases. Germline CDR1 SGDLS, CDR2 YYNGEE. Data came from immunoSEQ multiplex PCR; TCRdb stores just in-frame clones and leaves some out. The table includes some 68,000 clones, about nine tenths detected once. This sequence was found in an adult with an advanced solid tumor such as melanoma, head and neck, liver or kidney cancer. The genes are TRBV9 and TRBJ2-3; 7 nucleotides agree with TRBD2. The material sequenced was CD4+ or CD8+ T cells sorted from blood, taken in a trial of the OX40 agonist ivuxolimab. The CDR3 here is CASSALAGASTDTQYF. CDR3 coding DNA: TGTGCCAGCAGCGCTTTAGCGGGCGCTAGCACAGATACGCAGTATTTT. Supplemented by reference TRBV9 and TRBJ2-3, the full variable domain reads DSGVTQTPKHLITATGQRVTLRCSPRSGDLSVYWYQQSLDQGLQFLIQYYNGEERAKGNILERFSAQQFPDLHSELNLSSLELGDSALYFCASSALAGASTDTQYFGPGTRLTVL.